Below are 16 T cell receptor beta chains sequenced from a single sample in a study of T-cell memory formation after mild COVID-19. TCRdb re-derived calls from the 5' RACE reads in MiXCR, one entry per CDR3 protein. The sample holds over 450,000 distinct CDR3 sequences; about a fifth are singletons and the top ten take 9.5% to 15%. The sequenced sample was PBMCs or a T cell subset sorted from them (not recorded which). All receptors derive from an adult woman who had mild COVID-19 (a few samples of this study predate the infection). Cell type and time point are not known.

In DNA form, the CDR3 reads TGTGCCAGCAGCTTAACAGCGGGGGGGGCCGGGGAGCTGTTTTTT. As protein: CASSLTAGGAGELFF. The V and J genes are TRBV7-2 and TRBJ2-2, with 10 nucleotides matching TRBD2. J gave up 6 bases and V 2 bases, and 3 bases lay outside the gene matches. This CDR3 comprises 15 residues. The germline gives CDR1 SGHTA, CDR2 FQGNSA.

This chain joins TRBV24-1 and TRBJ2-5, with 9 bases fitting TRBD1. V lost 1 base to trimming and J lost 2 bases; unmatched junction nucleotides: 7. Germline-derived CDR1 and CDR2 are KGHDR and SFDVKD. This CDR3 spans 17 amino acids. The CDR3 loop reads CATSDFRGQGLQETQYF. The CDR3 nucleotides read TGTGCCACCAGTGATTTCAGGGGACAGGGCCTTCAAGAGACCCAGTACTTC.

The chain employs TRBV24-1 and TRBJ2-3; no reliable D call. CDR1 and CDR2 from the germline V gene are KGHDR and SFDVKD. The CDR3 runs 16 residues. V was pared by 1 base and J by 6 bases, with 16 bases between. CDR3 nucleotide sequence: TGTGCCACCAGTGATTTTCCTAGGACCATGGTTGATACGCAGTATTTT. It translates to CATSDFPRTMVDTQYF.

This clonotype was seen more than once but under ten times. V is TRBV11-2 and J is TRBJ1-3; D not certain. Per the germline V gene, CDR1 is SGHAT and CDR2 is FQNNGV. V shed 2 bases and J shed 4 bases, with 9 bases lying between them. CDR3 length: 14 amino acids. CDR3 amino acids: CASSLIRWGNTIYF. The CDR3 DNA is TGTGCCAGCAGCTTAATTAGATGGGGAAACACCATATATTTT.

In its sample, this clonotype was seen a few times. V usage is TRBV3-1 and J usage is TRBJ2-5, with TRBD2 matching 7 bases. Germline trimming cut 4 bases from V and 4 bases from J; bases unmatched to any gene: 12. In germline, CDR1 is LGHDT, CDR2 YNNKEL (reference sequence). This CDR3 region has 16 residues. This CDR3 is CASSPGLASGLETQYF. CDR3 bases: TGTGCCAGCAGCCCCGGACTGGCTAGCGGATTAGAGACCCAGTACTTC.

For this clonotype: Since the CDR3 does not end with the conserved phenylalanine or tryptophan, this likely comes from a read error. The chain combines TRBV7-6 with TRBJ2-3, with 7 bases matching TRBD1. V was pared by 5 bases and J by 3 bases, with 2 bases of the junction left unmatched. The germline V gene has CDR1 SGHVS and CDR2 FNYEAQ. The CDR3 covers 13 residues. CDR3 sequence: CASSPGGTDTQYL. The CDR3 DNA follows: TGTGCCAGCAGCCCAGGGGGAACAGATACGCAGTATCTT.

The chain joins TRBV27 to TRBJ1-3; 7 nucleotides match TRBD1. Per the germline V gene, CDR1 is MNHEY and CDR2 is SMNVEV (reference sequence). The CDR3 spans 15 residues. With V trimmed by 2 bases and J by 4 bases, 5 bases remained unmatched. CDR3 region: CASSLTPDRGNTIYF. The CDR3 nucleotides are TGTGCCAGCAGTTTAACCCCGGACAGGGGAAACACCATATATTTT.

The rearrangement joins TRBV6-5 to TRBJ2-3, with TRBD2 identical over 10 bases. With 5 bases clipped from V and 2 bases from J, the junction kept 4 bases outside the gene matches. Germline CDR1 is MNHEY and CDR2 is SVGAGI. The CDR3 has 15 amino acids. CDR3 bases: TGTGCCAGCAGTACCACTAGCGGGGTCACAGATACGCAGTATTTT. It yields the protein CASSTTSGVTDTQYF.

The table lists this clonotype with a few counts. J is TRBJ2-7 and V is TRBV28; D call uncertain. CDR1 is MDHEN and CDR2 is SYDVKM in the germline V gene. The length of the CDR3 is 12 residues. V was clipped by 2 bases and J by 6 bases, with 8 bases between them. CDR3 loop: CASSLVRIEQYF. Written as DNA, the CDR3 is TGTGCCAGCAGTTTAGTACGGATCGAGCAGTACTTC.

The gene calls are TRBV7-9 and TRBJ1-2; no clear D gene. The CDR3 has 15 amino acids. In germline, CDR1 is SEHNR, CDR2 FQNEAQ (reference sequence). The V end lost 2 bases, the J end lost 3 bases, and 13 bases lay between the germline ends. The CDR3 sequence is CASSLSYGNHYGYTF. DNA for the CDR3: TGTGCCAGCAGCTTATCGTACGGAAACCACTATGGCTACACCTTC.

The genes are TRBV6-5 and TRBJ1-2; no definite D call. Germline V gives CDR1 MNHEY, CDR2 SVGAGI. This CDR3 has 13 amino acids. Trimming removed 2 bases at V and 3 bases at J, with 7 bases between. The DNA of the CDR3 is TGTGCCAGCAGTTACGGGCGGTACTATGGCTACACCTTC. Its translation is CASSYGRYYGYTF.

Points on this clonotype: Relative to the germline gene, one junction end is altered; a read error may explain this. The chain is built from TRBV5-1 and TRBJ2-7, with D unclear. The germline gives CDR1 SGHRS, CDR2 YFSETQ. CDR3 length: 14 amino acids. CDR3 in amino acids: CAISLGLRTYEQYF. CDR3 nucleotides: TGCGCCATCAGCTTGGGCCTCCGCACCTACGAGCAGTACTTC.

About this clonotype: A single base separates this from a much larger clone, so it may be a read error. The genes are TRBV29-1 and TRBJ2-3; 7 nucleotides line up with TRBD2. The V gene's germline CDR1 is SQVTM and CDR2 ANQGSEA. V gave up 6 bases and J gave up 6 bases; unmatched junction bases: 12. The CDR3 has 14 amino acids. The CDR3 coding sequence is TGCAGCGTCACTCGGAGACTAGCATCCGATACGCAGTATTTT. Its translation is CSVTRRLASDTQYF.

The J gene is TRBJ1-5, the V gene TRBV5-1; tentatively, D is TRBD1 (6 bases). V was clipped by 1 base and J by 6 bases, with 11 bases between them. Per germline, CDR1 SGHRS and CDR2 YFSETQ. There are 14 residues in the CDR3. Here the CDR3 reads CASSLLGGGQPQHF. As DNA, the CDR3 is TGCGCCAGCAGCTTGCTCGGGGGCGGTCAGCCCCAGCATTTT. The whole variable domain, remainder taken from reference TRBV5-1 and TRBJ1-5, is KAGVTQTPRYLIKTRGQQVTLSCSPISGHRSVSWYQQTPGQGLQFLFEYFSETQRNKGNFPGRFSGRQFSNSRSEMNVSTLELGDSALYLCASSLLGGGQPQHFGDGTRLSIL.

The V and J genes are TRBV7-3 and TRBJ2-2; 8 bases map to TRBD2. Trimming took 5 bases from V and 3 from J; bases not matched to a gene: 8. Germline V CDR1 and CDR2: SGHTA, FQGTGA. The CDR3 consists of 16 residues. This CDR3 reads CASSPPGRVYTGELFF. In nucleotides, the CDR3 is TGTGCCAGCAGCCCTCCCGGGAGGGTATACACCGGGGAGCTGTTTTTT. Full variable domain (rest looked up from reference TRBV7-3 and TRBJ2-2): GAGVSQTPSNKVTEKGKYVELRCDPISGHTALYWYRQSLGQGPEFLIYFQGTGAADDSGLPNDRFFAVRPEGSVSTLKIQRTERGDSAVYLCASSPPGRVYTGELFFGEGSRLTVL.

The rearrangement uses TRBV4-1 and TRBJ2-6, with D uncertain. V lost 1 base and J lost 1, with 11 bases in between. CDR1 is MGHRA, CDR2 YSYEKL, per germline. There are 17 residues in the CDR3. CDR3 nucleotides: TGCGCCAGCAGCCAAGTCGGTAGGACGTCTGGGGCCAACGTCCTGACTTTC. Translating gives CASSQVGRTSGANVLTF.